The rows below give T cell receptor beta chains drawn from one sample of a study of blood T cell repertoires in COVID-19. The repertoire was sequenced with immunoSEQ multiplex PCR; TCRdb's copy has only in-frame clones and lacks some. The profile shows 97,000 or so clones, over 85% of them singletons. The sequenced sample consisted of peripheral blood. Receptors were obtained from a woman in her forties or fifties with COVID-19, enrolled during active disease. The CDR3 runs from the conserved cysteine through the conserved F or W. D genes are given only for firm matches. Clone size is given for some rows only: seen once, a few or many times, or a class if the clone is expanded.

clone size: once
J gene: TRBJ1-2
V gene: TRBV5-6
D gene: -
CDR3 DNA: TGTGCCAGCAGCTTGCTTTCCCCGGAGGGAATCTATGGCTACACCTTC
CDR3 protein: CASSLLSPEGIYGYTF

clone size: once
J gene: TRBJ2-1
V gene: TRBV15
D gene: -
CDR3 DNA: TGTGCCACCAGCAGAGCACTATACTTCGATGAGCAGTTCTTC
CDR3 protein: CATSRALYFDEQFF

clone size: -
J gene: TRBJ2-3
V gene: TRBV9
D gene: TRBD2
CDR3 DNA: TGTGCCAGCAGCCCCCGACTAGCGGGGGGAGAAGATACGCAGTATTTT
CDR3 protein: CASSPRLAGGEDTQYF

clone size: few
J gene: TRBJ1-2
V gene: TRBV19
D gene: TRBD1
CDR3 DNA: TGTGCCAGTAGTAGATTCCGGGACAGGGGGCGCGGAGAGGCTAACTATGGCTACACCTTC
CDR3 protein: CASSRFRDRGRGEANYGYTF

clone size: -
J gene: TRBJ1-1
V gene: TRBV19
D gene: TRBD1
CDR3 DNA: TGTGCCAGTAGTAAACAGGGGCTGAACACTGAAGCTTTCTTT
CDR3 protein: CASSKQGLNTEAFF

clone size: -
J gene: TRBJ1-1
V gene: TRBV12-3/TRBV12-4
D gene: -
CDR3 DNA: TGTGCCAGCACCCTACGGGGTGGCACTGAAGCTTTCTTT
CDR3 protein: CASTLRGGTEAFF

clone size: once
J gene: TRBJ2-3
V gene: TRBV30
D gene: TRBD1
CDR3 DNA: TGTGCCTGGAGTCTGACAGGGGGAAGCACAGATACGCAGTATTTT
CDR3 protein: CAWSLTGGSTDTQYF

clone size: -
J gene: TRBJ1-4
V gene: TRBV15
D gene: -
CDR3 DNA: TGTGCCACCAGCAGAGATCAAGGGGGACAACTGTTTTTT
CDR3 protein: CATSRDQGGQLFF

clone size: -
J gene: TRBJ2-3
V gene: TRBV5-1
D gene: TRBD2
CDR3 DNA: TGCGCCAGCAGCCCGGGGGGGGCCTACACAGATACGCAGTATTTT
CDR3 protein: CASSPGGAYTDTQYF

clone size: -
J gene: TRBJ1-4
V gene: TRBV7-8
D gene: -
CDR3 DNA: TGTGCCAGCAGCTTTACAGGGAATATCGAAAAACTGTTTTTT
CDR3 protein: CASSFTGNIEKLFF

clone size: -
J gene: TRBJ2-3
V gene: TRBV15
D gene: TRBD2
CDR3 DNA: TGTGCCACCAGCACTGCTAGCGGGGGCACAGATACGCAGTATTTT
CDR3 protein: CATSTASGGTDTQYF

clone size: -
J gene: TRBJ1-5
V gene: TRBV4-1
D gene: -
CDR3 DNA: TGCGCCAGCAGCCAAGAGTCCTCGGGGTTACAACGTCAGCCCCAGCATTTT
CDR3 protein: CASSQESSGLQRQPQHF

clone size: -
J gene: TRBJ1-6
V gene: TRBV30
D gene: -
CDR3 DNA: TGTGCCTGGAGTGTCGACTCTCGGAGCTCCTATAATTCACCCCTCCACTTT
CDR3 protein: CAWSVDSRSSYNSPLHF

clone size: -
J gene: TRBJ2-5
V gene: TRBV11-3
D gene: TRBD1
CDR3 DNA: TGTGCCAGCAGTAAATCCAGGGGGCGCGAAGAGACCCAGTACTTC
CDR3 protein: CASSKSRGREETQYF

clone size: -
J gene: TRBJ1-3
V gene: TRBV11-2
D gene: -
CDR3 DNA: TGTGCCAGCAGCGGTTATACAGGGCGGGCTGGAAACACCATATATTTT
CDR3 protein: CASSGYTGRAGNTIYF

clone size: -
J gene: TRBJ2-1
V gene: TRBV20-1
D gene: -
CDR3 DNA: TGCAGTGCTAGTCTATTAGGGGGGGCCGCGGATGAGCAGTTCTTC
CDR3 protein: CSASLLGGAADEQFF

clone size: -
J gene: TRBJ1-2
V gene: TRBV12-5
D gene: TRBD1
CDR3 DNA: TGTGCTAGTGGTTTCCACCCACTCGGGAAAGGGGGCAGTGGCTACACCTTC
CDR3 protein: CASGFHPLGKGGSGYTF

clone size: -
J gene: TRBJ2-7
V gene: TRBV10-3
D gene: -
CDR3 DNA: TGTGCCATCAGTGAAATTAGAGATACTGAGCAGTACTTC
CDR3 protein: CAISEIRDTEQYF

clone size: -
J gene: TRBJ2-3
V gene: TRBV10-3
D gene: TRBD2
CDR3 DNA: TGTGCCATCAGTGAACTAGCGGGGGAAACAGATACGCAGTATTTT
CDR3 protein: CAISELAGETDTQYF

clone size: -
J gene: TRBJ1-5
V gene: TRBV7-8
D gene: TRBD1
CDR3 DNA: TGTGCCAGCAGCCCTAAGGGACAGGTACTCAATCAGCCCCAGCATTTT
CDR3 protein: CASSPKGQVLNQPQHF

clone size: -
J gene: TRBJ2-2
V gene: TRBV24-1
D gene: TRBD1
CDR3 DNA: TGTGCCACCAGTGATTCTCAGGGGGCGATCGGGGAGCTGTTTTTT
CDR3 protein: CATSDSQGAIGELFF

clone size: -
J gene: TRBJ2-7
V gene: TRBV6-2/TRBV6-3
D gene: -
CDR3 DNA: TGTGCCAGCAGTTCCCACGTTGTGGGGGGCTCCTACGAGCAGTACTTC
CDR3 protein: CASSSHVVGGSYEQYF

clone size: -
J gene: TRBJ1-2
V gene: TRBV4-3
D gene: -
CDR3 DNA: TGCGCCAGCAGCCAAGATGCCGCGACAGGAGCTGGCTACACCTTC
CDR3 protein: CASSQDAATGAGYTF

clone size: -
J gene: TRBJ2-5
V gene: TRBV19
D gene: -
CDR3 DNA: TGTGCCAGTAGTATGGGACTCTCGGGGACCCAGTACTTC
CDR3 protein: CASSMGLSGTQYF

clone size: -
J gene: TRBJ1-1
V gene: TRBV25-1
D gene: TRBD1
CDR3 DNA: TGTGCCAGCAGTGACTCCATGGGACAGTTTGAAGCTTTCTTT
CDR3 protein: CASSDSMGQFEAFF

clone size: -
J gene: TRBJ1-6
V gene: TRBV19
D gene: TRBD1
CDR3 DNA: TGTGCCAGTAGTATAACAGGGGGCAATTCACCCCTCCACTTT
CDR3 protein: CASSITGGNSPLHF

clone size: -
J gene: TRBJ2-7
V gene: TRBV12-3/TRBV12-4
D gene: -
CDR3 DNA: TGTGCCAGCAGATCCGGCAGACTCTACGAGCAGTACTTC
CDR3 protein: CASRSGRLYEQYF

clone size: -
J gene: TRBJ1-5
V gene: TRBV24-1
D gene: TRBD1
CDR3 DNA: TGTGCCACCAGTGACCCTCGACAGGGAGGCAATCAGCCCCAGCATTTT
CDR3 protein: CATSDPRQGGNQPQHF

clone size: once
J gene: TRBJ2-3
V gene: TRBV5-6
D gene: TRBD2
CDR3 DNA: TGTGCCAGCAGTAGACGGACTAGCCCCCCAGATACGCAGTATTTT
CDR3 protein: CASSRRTSPPDTQYF

clone size: -
J gene: TRBJ2-2
V gene: TRBV5-1
D gene: TRBD2
CDR3 DNA: TGCGCCAGCAGCTTGGGGCCGCGGGGGACCGGGGAGCTGTTTTTT
CDR3 protein: CASSLGPRGTGELFF

clone size: -
J gene: TRBJ2-1
V gene: TRBV4-1
D gene: TRBD2
CDR3 DNA: TGCGCCAGCAGCCCTTCAGTCGGGGGGGCTTACAATGAGCAGTTCTTC
CDR3 protein: CASSPSVGGAYNEQFF

clone size: -
J gene: TRBJ1-5
V gene: TRBV6-5
D gene: -
CDR3 DNA: TGTGCCAGCAGTTCCTCCGACAACTCGCCCCAGCATTTT
CDR3 protein: CASSSSDNSPQHF

clone size: -
J gene: TRBJ1-2
V gene: TRBV5-1
D gene: -
CDR3 DNA: TGCGCCAGCAGCTGGGGGGATGGCTACACCTTC
CDR3 protein: CASSWGDGYTF

clone size: -
J gene: TRBJ2-1
V gene: TRBV3-1/TRBV3-2
D gene: TRBD2
CDR3 DNA: TGTGCCAGCAGCTTACGGACCGGGACTAGCGGGGGGGCTGAGCAGTTCTTC
CDR3 protein: CASSLRTGTSGGAEQFF

clone size: once
J gene: TRBJ2-6
V gene: TRBV4-1
D gene: TRBD1
CDR3 DNA: TGCGCCAGCAGCCAGACAGGGCCCTCTGGGGCCAACGTCCTGACTTTC
CDR3 protein: CASSQTGPSGANVLTF

clone size: once
J gene: TRBJ2-3
V gene: TRBV6-2/TRBV6-3
D gene: TRBD2
CDR3 DNA: TGTGCCAGCAGTCCCGCGGGGGGCGTAAGCACAGATACGCAGTATTTT
CDR3 protein: CASSPAGGVSTDTQYF

clone size: -
J gene: TRBJ1-4
V gene: TRBV14
D gene: TRBD1
CDR3 DNA: TGTGCCAGCAGCTTTGGACAGGTTAATGAAAAACTGTTTTTT
CDR3 protein: CASSFGQVNEKLFF

clone size: -
J gene: TRBJ2-6
V gene: TRBV19
D gene: TRBD1
CDR3 DNA: TGTGCCAGTAGTATTCCCGGGACAGTTGGTACTTTC
CDR3 protein: CASSIPGTVGTF

clone size: -
J gene: TRBJ1-3
V gene: TRBV30
D gene: -
CDR3 DNA: TGTGCCTGGAGTGCCTTTATACAGGACCGAGGAAACACCATATATTTT
CDR3 protein: CAWSAFIQDRGNTIYF

clone size: -
J gene: TRBJ2-3
V gene: TRBV24-1
D gene: -
CDR3 DNA: TGTGCCACCAGTGGACAGGCCCGCACAGATACGCAGTATTTT
CDR3 protein: CATSGQARTDTQYF

clone size: -
J gene: TRBJ2-3
V gene: TRBV11-3
D gene: TRBD2
CDR3 DNA: TGTGCCAGCAGCTTAGAGACGGGGGGGCAGTATTTT
CDR3 protein: CASSLETGGQYF

clone size: -
J gene: TRBJ2-2
V gene: TRBV5-1
D gene: TRBD1
CDR3 DNA: TGCGCCAGCAGCCCGGGACAGAGAAACACCGGGGAGCTGTTTTTT
CDR3 protein: CASSPGQRNTGELFF

clone size: -
J gene: TRBJ1-1
V gene: TRBV27
D gene: -
CDR3 DNA: TGTGCCAGCAGCCAGGACCTCGGACAGACTGAAGCTTTCTTT
CDR3 protein: CASSQDLGQTEAFF

clone size: once
J gene: TRBJ1-6
V gene: TRBV11-3
D gene: TRBD1
CDR3 DNA: TGTGCCAGCAGCTCCGCCGAGACAGGGGGTAATTCACCCCTCCACTTT
CDR3 protein: CASSSAETGGNSPLHF

clone size: -
J gene: TRBJ2-1
V gene: TRBV4-3
D gene: -
CDR3 DNA: TGCGCCAGCAGCCAAGACGGACAGCCATACAATGAGCAGTTCTTC
CDR3 protein: CASSQDGQPYNEQFF

clone size: few
J gene: TRBJ2-3
V gene: TRBV9
D gene: TRBD2
CDR3 DNA: TGTGCCAGCAGCGTATTAGCTAGCGGGGGATCTATCACAGATACGCAGTATTTT
CDR3 protein: CASSVLASGGSITDTQYF

clone size: -
J gene: TRBJ1-5
V gene: TRBV27
D gene: TRBD1
CDR3 DNA: TGTGCCAGCAGTTTACAGGGGGAAGGTCAGCCCCAGCATTTT
CDR3 protein: CASSLQGEGQPQHF

clone size: -
J gene: TRBJ1-2
V gene: TRBV14
D gene: TRBD1
CDR3 DNA: TGTGCCAGCTCTAGGGACAGATTCTATGGCTACACCTTC
CDR3 protein: CASSRDRFYGYTF

clone size: -
J gene: TRBJ2-3
V gene: TRBV5-1
D gene: TRBD2
CDR3 DNA: TGCGCCAGCAGCTTGGTAGCGGGGGGGCTTCGCACAGATACGCAGTATTTT
CDR3 protein: CASSLVAGGLRTDTQYF

clone size: -
J gene: TRBJ2-3
V gene: TRBV7-8
D gene: -
CDR3 DNA: TGTGCCAGCAGCCAACAGGCGACTAGCACAGATACGCAGTATTTT
CDR3 protein: CASSQQATSTDTQYF

clone size: -
J gene: TRBJ1-1
V gene: TRBV28
D gene: -
CDR3 DNA: TGTGCCAGCAGTTTAGCGGGGAACACTGAAGCTTTCTTT
CDR3 protein: CASSLAGNTEAFF

clone size: -
J gene: TRBJ2-5
V gene: TRBV5-1
D gene: TRBD2
CDR3 DNA: TGCGCCAGCAGCTTGGATGCTAGCGGGGGGCCAGAAGAGACCCAGTACTTC
CDR3 protein: CASSLDASGGPEETQYF

clone size: -
J gene: TRBJ2-7
V gene: TRBV7-8
D gene: -
CDR3 DNA: TGTGCCAGCAGCTTAGGCCAGGGCCGTCCCTACGAGCAGTACTTC
CDR3 protein: CASSLGQGRPYEQYF

clone size: -
J gene: TRBJ1-5
V gene: TRBV6-6
D gene: TRBD1
CDR3 DNA: TGTGCCAGCAGTCCTCGAGACAGGGGCAATCAGCCCCAGCATTTT
CDR3 protein: CASSPRDRGNQPQHF

clone size: -
J gene: TRBJ1-1
V gene: TRBV5-6
D gene: -
CDR3 DNA: TGTGCCAGCAGCTTGGTGGGCTCCTACGGGAACACTGAAGCTTTCTTT
CDR3 protein: CASSLVGSYGNTEAFF

clone size: -
J gene: TRBJ1-2
V gene: TRBV6-5
D gene: -
CDR3 DNA: TGTGCCAGCAACGAGGGAACAAACTATGGCTACACCTTC
CDR3 protein: CASNEGTNYGYTF

clone size: -
J gene: TRBJ1-2
V gene: TRBV5-6
D gene: -
CDR3 DNA: TGTGCCAGCAGCTTCGCGGATAACTATGGCTACACCTTC
CDR3 protein: CASSFADNYGYTF

clone size: -
J gene: TRBJ1-3
V gene: TRBV5-1
D gene: TRBD1
CDR3 DNA: TGCGCCAGCAGCGTAGAACAGGGGGGCCTCTCTGGAAACACCATATATTTT
CDR3 protein: CASSVEQGGLSGNTIYF

clone size: -
J gene: TRBJ1-1
V gene: TRBV27
D gene: -
CDR3 DNA: TGTGCCAGCAGTTTGTCGATTCACCCAAGGAGGAACACTGAAGCTTTCTTT
CDR3 protein: CASSLSIHPRRNTEAFF